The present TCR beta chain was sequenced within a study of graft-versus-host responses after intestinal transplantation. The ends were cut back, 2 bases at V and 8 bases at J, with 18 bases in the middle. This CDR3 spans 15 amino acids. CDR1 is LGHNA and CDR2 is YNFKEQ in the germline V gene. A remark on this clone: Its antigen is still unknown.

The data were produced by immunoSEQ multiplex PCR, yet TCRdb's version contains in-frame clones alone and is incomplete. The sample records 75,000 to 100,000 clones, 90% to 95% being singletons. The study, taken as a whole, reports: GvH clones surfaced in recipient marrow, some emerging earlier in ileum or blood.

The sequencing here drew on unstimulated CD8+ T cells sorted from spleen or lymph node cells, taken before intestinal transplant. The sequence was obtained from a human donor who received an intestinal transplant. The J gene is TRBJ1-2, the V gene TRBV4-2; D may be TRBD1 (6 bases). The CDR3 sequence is CASSQTPPGAHGYTF. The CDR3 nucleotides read TGTGCCAGCAGCCAAACCCCCCCAGGGGCCCACGGCTACACCTTC.